One and the same sample provided the 12 T cell receptor beta chains below, sequenced in a study of OX40 agonist ivuxolimab in advanced cancers. Preparation of the library involved the immunoSEQ multiplex PCR assay. What TCRdb holds here is the immuneACCESS table cut down to in-frame rearrangements. Part of the clones is not present; checked against another copy, under half of the missing clones reflect an unresolved V gene, and the others are unexplained. This sample has 71,000 or so clones in its table, and approximately 91% of those were observed once. Around 2.3% of the sample is in the top ten clones. This specimen consisted of CD4+ or CD8+ T cells sorted from blood, obtained in a trial of the OX40 agonist ivuxolimab. The receptors originated from an adult with an advanced solid tumor such as melanoma, head and neck, liver or kidney cancer.

The rearrangement joins TRBV6-1 to TRBJ2-5; 11 bases match TRBD2. The junction had 8 bases not matched to a gene; V was cut back by 6 bases and J by 5 bases. The CDR3 covers 15 residues. Germline V gene sequence: CDR1 MNHNS, CDR2 SASEGT. CDR3 protein: CASRDSGGAVETQYF. As DNA, the CDR3 is TGTGCCAGCAGAGATAGCGGGGGGGCCGTGGAGACCCAGTACTTC.

The V gene is TRBV30, the J gene TRBJ1-1; no clear D. Germline V gene data show CDR1 as GTSNPN and CDR2 as SVGIG (reference sequence). The CDR3 loop spans 14 amino acids. V shed 3 bases and J shed 4 bases, with 15 bases lying between them. CDR3 nucleotide sequence: TGTGCCTGGAGCCGAGCGGTGACGACCACTGAAGCTTTCTTT. Amino acids: CAWSRAVTTTEAFF. Full variable domain (outside the CDR3, taken from reference TRBV30 and TRBJ1-1): SQTIHQWPATLVQPVGSPLSLECTVEGTSNPNLYWYRQAAGRGLQLLFYSVGIGQISSEVPQNLSASRPQDRQFILSSKKLLLSDSGFYLCAWSRAVTTTEAFFGQGTRLTVV.

The chain is built from TRBV10-1 and TRBJ2-7; D unresolved. The CDR3 runs to 14 residues. The V end was cut by 2 bases, the J end by 0 bases, with 8 bases between. The germline gives CDR1 WNHNN, CDR2 SYGVQD (reference sequence). CDR3 DNA: TGCGCCAGCAGTGAGACAGTCAGCTCCTACGAGCAGTACTTC. Protein sequence: CASSETVSSYEQYF.

This chain connects TRBV4-3 to TRBJ2-7; D call uncertain. V was shortened by 4 bases and J by 0 bases, with 16 bases between the two germline ends. The CDR3 length is 16 residues. Germline V lookup: CDR1 LGHNA, CDR2 YSLEER. In DNA form, the CDR3 reads TGCGCCAGCAGCCCTCGAATCAGCTGGGACTCCTACGAGCAGTACTTC. This gives the protein CASSPRISWDSYEQYF.

The J gene is TRBJ2-4, the V gene TRBV28, with D perhaps TRBD1 (6 bases). Per germline, CDR1 MDHEN and CDR2 SYDVKM. The CDR3 is made up of 16 amino acids. Trimming pared 3 bases from V and 1 base from J, leaving 13 bases between. The CDR3 DNA follows: TGTGCCAGCAGTTTCAGGGGTGGTTGGGCCAAAAACATTCAGTACTTC. Translated, it gives CASSFRGGWAKNIQYF.

This rearrangement joins TRBV20-1 to TRBJ1-2; D ambiguous. The CDR3 has 8 amino acids. Germline CDR1 and CDR2: DFQATT and SNEGSKA (reference sequence). The V gene lost 3 bases and the J gene lost 8 bases, with 1 base spanning the gap. In nucleotides, the CDR3 is TGCAGTGCTAGGGGCTACACCTTC. Protein product: CSARGYTF.

The rearrangement joins TRBV18 to TRBJ2-7; D is possibly TRBD2 (6 bases). This CDR3 contains 13 residues. Germline CDR1 KGHSH, CDR2 LQKENI. V lost 3 bases and J 6 bases, leaving 12 bases between the germline ends. DNA for the CDR3: TGTGCCAGCTCACCCCTCGGAGGGGTCGAGCAGTACTTC. Amino acids: CASSPLGGVEQYF. The variable domain in full, completed from reference TRBV18 and TRBJ2-7, reads NAGVMQNPRHLVRRRGQEARLRCSPMKGHSHVYWYRQLPEEGLKFMVYLQKENIIDESGMPKERFSAEFPKEGPSILRIQQVVRGDSAAYFCASSPLGGVEQYFGPGTRLTVT.

The chain combines TRBV10-3 with TRBJ2-2, with D unresolved. V was pared by 4 bases and J by 6 bases, with 12 bases between. Germline CDR1 is ENHRY and CDR2 is SYGVKD. The CDR3 totals 14 residues. CDR3 in amino acids: CAISVVAEAGELFF. In DNA, the CDR3 is TGTGCCATCAGTGTGGTGGCAGAAGCCGGGGAGCTGTTTTTT.

The V gene is TRBV7-9, the J gene TRBJ2-2; D remains ambiguous. V was shortened by 5 bases and J by 2 bases, with 9 bases between the two germline ends. The germline gives CDR1 SEHNR, CDR2 FQNEAQ (reference sequence). The CDR3 length is 14 residues. The CDR3 nucleotides read TGTGCCAGCAGCGGAGAAAGTAACACCGGGGAGCTGTTTTTT. Residues: CASSGESNTGELFF.

The chain uses TRBV7-3 and TRBJ2-3; maybe TRBD1 (6 bases). Between the trimmed V and J ends, which lost 2 bases and 2 bases, there was a span of 8 bases. Per germline, CDR1 SGHTA and CDR2 FQGTGA. The CDR3 covers 14 residues. The CDR3 DNA follows: TGTGCCAGCAGCTTAGGGGGCGCCACAGATACGCAGTATTTT. Amino acid sequence: CASSLGGATDTQYF.

This clone was observed once. The chain joins TRBV7-9 to TRBJ2-2; maybe TRBD1 (5 bases). V lost 4 bases to trimming and J lost 1 base, with 7 bases between them. The length of the CDR3 is 14 residues. CDR1 and CDR2 (germline): SEHNR, FQNEAQ (reference sequence). CDR3 residues: CASSSGQNTGELFF. CDR3 DNA sequence: TGTGCCAGCAGCTCAGGACAGAACACCGGGGAGCTGTTTTTT.

The rearrangement joins TRBV19 to TRBJ2-7; weak D call: TRBD1 (5 bases). The CDR3 length is 15 residues. The V end was cut by 6 bases, the J end by 5 bases, with 20 bases between. CDR1 LNHDA and CDR2 SQIVND come from the germline V gene (reference sequence). CDR3 in DNA: TGTGCCAGTAGCTCCTCGATACAGGTTCGTGACGAGCAGTACTTC. Translating gives CASSSSIQVRDEQYF.